This TCR beta chain was captured in a study of T cells in Graves' hyperthyroidism and ophthalmopathy. RNA transcripts provided the source from which TCR beta CDR3 regions were amplified. First-round RT-PCR of the TCR CDR3 relied on the HTBI primer set. TCRdb ran MiXCR on the multiplex PCR reads and lists one entry per CDR3 protein. The repertoire holds over 650,000 distinct CDR3 sequences, with approximately 16% as singletons. The CDR3 runs 14 residues. The germline V and J ends were trimmed by 3 bases and 10 bases, with 18 bases remaining between them. CDR1 is LGHDT, CDR2 YNNKEL, per germline (reference sequence).

Sequencing was done on a sample of blood. This chain joins TRBV3-1 and TRBJ1-2; D is possibly TRBD1 (5 bases). The sequence came from a man aged 18 to 30 with Graves' hyperthyroidism. The CDR3 sequence: CASSHRQGLWDYTF. The CDR3 nucleotides are TGTGCCAGCAGCCACAGGCAGGGTCTATGGGACTACACCTTC.